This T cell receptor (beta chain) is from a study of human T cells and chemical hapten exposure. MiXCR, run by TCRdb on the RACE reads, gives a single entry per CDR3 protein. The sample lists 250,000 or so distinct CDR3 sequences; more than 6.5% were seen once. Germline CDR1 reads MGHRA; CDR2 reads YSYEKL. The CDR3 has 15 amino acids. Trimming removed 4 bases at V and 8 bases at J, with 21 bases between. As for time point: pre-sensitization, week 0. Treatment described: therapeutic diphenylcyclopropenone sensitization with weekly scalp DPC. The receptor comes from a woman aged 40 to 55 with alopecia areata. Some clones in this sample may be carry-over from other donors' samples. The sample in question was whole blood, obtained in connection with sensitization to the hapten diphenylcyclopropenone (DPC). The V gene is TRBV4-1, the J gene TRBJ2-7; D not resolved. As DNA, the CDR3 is TGCGCCAGCAGCCTGGGGATGACCCTTATTAACAAGCAGTACTTC. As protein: CASSLGMTLINKQYF.